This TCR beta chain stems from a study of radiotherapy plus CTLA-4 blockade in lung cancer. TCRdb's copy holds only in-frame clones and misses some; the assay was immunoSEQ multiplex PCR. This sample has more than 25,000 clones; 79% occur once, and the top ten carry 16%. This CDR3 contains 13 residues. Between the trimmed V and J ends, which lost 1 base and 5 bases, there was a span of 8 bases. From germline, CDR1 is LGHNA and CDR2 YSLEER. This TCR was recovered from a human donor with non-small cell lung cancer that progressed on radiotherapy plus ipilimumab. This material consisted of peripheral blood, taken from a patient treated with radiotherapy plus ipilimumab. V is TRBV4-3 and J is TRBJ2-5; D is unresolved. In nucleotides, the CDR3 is TGCGCCAGCAGCCAAGGAGTTGCGGAGACCCAGTACTTC. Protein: CASSQGVAETQYF.